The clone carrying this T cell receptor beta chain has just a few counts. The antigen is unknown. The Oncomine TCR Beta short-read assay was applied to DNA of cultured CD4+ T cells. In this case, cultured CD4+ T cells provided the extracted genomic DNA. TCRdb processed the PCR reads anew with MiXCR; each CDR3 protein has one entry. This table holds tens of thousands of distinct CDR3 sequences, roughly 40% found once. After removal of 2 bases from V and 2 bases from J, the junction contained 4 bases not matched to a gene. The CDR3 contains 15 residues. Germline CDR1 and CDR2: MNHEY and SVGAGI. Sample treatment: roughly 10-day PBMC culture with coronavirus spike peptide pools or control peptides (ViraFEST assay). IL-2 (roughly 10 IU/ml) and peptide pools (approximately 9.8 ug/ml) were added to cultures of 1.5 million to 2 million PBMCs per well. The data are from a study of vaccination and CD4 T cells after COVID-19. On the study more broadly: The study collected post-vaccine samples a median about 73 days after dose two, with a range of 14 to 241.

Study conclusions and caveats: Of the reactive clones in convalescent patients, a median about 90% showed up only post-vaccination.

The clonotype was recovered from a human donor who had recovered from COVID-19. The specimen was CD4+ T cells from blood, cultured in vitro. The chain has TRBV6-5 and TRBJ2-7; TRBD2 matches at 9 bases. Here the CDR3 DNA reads TGTGCCAGCAGTTACGGGGCTAGCGGGACCTACGAGCAGTACTTC. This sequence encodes CASSYGASGTYEQYF.